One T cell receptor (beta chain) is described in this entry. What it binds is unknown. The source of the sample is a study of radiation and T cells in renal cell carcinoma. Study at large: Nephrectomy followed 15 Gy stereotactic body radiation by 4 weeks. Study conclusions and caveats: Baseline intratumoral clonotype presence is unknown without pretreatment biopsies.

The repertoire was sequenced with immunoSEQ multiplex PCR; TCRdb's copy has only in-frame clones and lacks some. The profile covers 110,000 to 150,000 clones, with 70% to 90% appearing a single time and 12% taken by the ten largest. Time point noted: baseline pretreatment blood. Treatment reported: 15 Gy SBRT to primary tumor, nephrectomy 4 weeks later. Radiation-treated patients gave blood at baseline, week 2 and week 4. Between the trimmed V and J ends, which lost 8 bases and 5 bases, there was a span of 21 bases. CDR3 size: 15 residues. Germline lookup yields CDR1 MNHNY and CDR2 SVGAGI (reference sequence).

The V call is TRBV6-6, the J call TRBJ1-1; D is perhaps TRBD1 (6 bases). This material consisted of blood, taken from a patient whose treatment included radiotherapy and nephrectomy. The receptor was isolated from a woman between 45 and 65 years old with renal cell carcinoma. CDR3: CASLAGARPTTEAFF. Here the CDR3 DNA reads TGTGCCAGCCTCGCAGGGGCCCGCCCGACTACTGAAGCTTTCTTT.